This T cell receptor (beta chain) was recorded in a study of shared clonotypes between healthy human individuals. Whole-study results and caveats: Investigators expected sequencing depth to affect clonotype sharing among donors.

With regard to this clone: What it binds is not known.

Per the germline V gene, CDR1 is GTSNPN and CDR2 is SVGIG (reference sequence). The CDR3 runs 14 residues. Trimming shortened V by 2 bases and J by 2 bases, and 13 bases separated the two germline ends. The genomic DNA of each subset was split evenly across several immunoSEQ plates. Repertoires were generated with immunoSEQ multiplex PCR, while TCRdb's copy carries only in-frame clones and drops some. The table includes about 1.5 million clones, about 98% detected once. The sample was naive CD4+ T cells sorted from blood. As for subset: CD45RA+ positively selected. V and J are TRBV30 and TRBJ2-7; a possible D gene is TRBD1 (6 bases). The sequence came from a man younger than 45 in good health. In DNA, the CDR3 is TGTGCCTGGAGTCTAACGACAGGAACCTACGAGCAGTACTTC. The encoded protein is CAWSLTTGTYEQYF. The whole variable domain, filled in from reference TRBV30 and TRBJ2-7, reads SQTIHQWPATLVQPVGSPLSLECTVEGTSNPNLYWYRQAAGRGLQLLFYSVGIGQISSEVPQNLSASRPQDRQFILSSKKLLLSDSGFYLCAWSLTTGTYEQYFGPGTRLTVT.